What follows are 30 T cell receptor beta chains derived from one specimen sequenced in a study. TCRdb processed the 5' RACE reads anew with MiXCR; each CDR3 protein has one entry. The data hold 62,000 or so distinct CDR3 sequences, with roughly 30% observed a single time. Sequencing was performed on tumor-infiltrating naive CD4+ T cells sorted from the breast tumor. Subset defined: naive CD4+ T cells, CD4+CD45RA+CD25-. All receptors come from a female donor with breast cancer.

This chain uses TRBV10-3 with TRBJ1-5; D unresolved. The CDR3 is 15 amino acids. The germline V gene encodes CDR1 ENHRY and CDR2 SYGVKD. Trimming stripped 5 bases from V and 3 bases from J, with 14 bases between. CDR3 sequence reads: CAISKRNENNQPQHF. CDR3 DNA sequence: TGTGCCATCAGTAAGAGGAACGAAAACAATCAGCCCCAGCATTTT.

This chain links TRBV15 with TRBJ2-3; 7 nucleotides match TRBD2. CDR3 size: 15 residues. Germline V gene data show CDR1 as LNHNV and CDR2 as YYDKDF (reference sequence). The V gene end was trimmed by 1 base and the J gene end by 5 bases; junction bases not matched to a gene: 6. The CDR3 is CATSRGREGIDTQYF. The CDR3 region has the DNA TGTGCCACCAGCAGAGGGAGGGAGGGCATAGATACGCAGTATTTT.

Concerning this clonotype: Because it lacks the conserved phenylalanine or tryptophan at the end, this CDR3 is likely a read error. The DNA of the CDR3 is TGTGCCAGCAGCTCACAACGGAGCGGGGGTAGCTCTGGGGCCAACGTCCTGACTCTC. Protein product: CASSSQRSGGSSGANVLTL. The chain links TRBV7-3 to TRBJ2-6; TRBD2 matches 8 bases. Trimming at V came to 4 bases and at J to 0 bases, leaving 11 bases not matched to a gene. Germline assignment: CDR1 SGHTA and CDR2 FQGTGA. The CDR3 totals 19 residues.

For this clonotype: Germline and junction disagree at one end, which may indicate a read error. The J gene is TRBJ2-1, the V gene TRBV7-2; D might be TRBD1 (6 bases). CDR3 length equals 16 residues. The germline V gene encodes CDR1 SGHTA and CDR2 FQGNSA. CDR3 in amino acids: CVSSPPGTPVGNEQFF. The CDR3, as DNA: TGTGTCAGCAGCCCTCCCGGGACACCCGTCGGCAATGAGCAGTTCTTC.

This clonotype was observed many times. The chain is built from TRBV9 and TRBJ2-4, with D uncertain. This CDR3 contains 14 residues. Germline V CDR1 and CDR2: SGDLS, YYNGEE. The ends were cut back, 0 bases at V and 5 bases at J, with 9 bases in the middle. CDR3 in amino acids: CASSVGPEENIQYF. DNA of the CDR3: TGTGCCAGCAGCGTAGGTCCAGAAGAAAACATTCAGTACTTC.

Points on this clonotype: A much bigger clone sits one base away, suggesting this may be a read error. V usage is TRBV2 and J usage is TRBJ2-1, with TRBD2 as a possible D gene (5 bases). The CDR3 runs to 11 residues. Germline loops: CDR1 SNHLY, CDR2 FYNNEI. The CDR3 is CTSSEGREQFF. The DNA for the CDR3 is TGTACCAGCAGTGAGGGCAGGGAGCAGTTCTTC.

There are many counts of this clonotype. J is TRBJ2-7 and V is TRBV6-5; D is possibly TRBD2 (5 bases). Trimming pared 0 bases from V and 3 bases from J, leaving 15 bases between. Germline V lookup: CDR1 MNHEY, CDR2 SVGAGI. There are 16 residues in the CDR3. This chain's CDR3 is CASSYSRGLISYEQYF. CDR3 in DNA: TGTGCCAGCAGTTACTCGAGAGGGTTAATAAGCTACGAGCAGTACTTC.

V gene TRBV6-1 combines with J gene TRBJ2-7, with 8 bases that match TRBD2. The CDR3 extends over 14 amino acids. Per the germline V gene, CDR1 is MNHNS and CDR2 is SASEGT. Trimming took 2 bases from V and 5 from J; bases not matched to a gene: 5. As DNA, the CDR3 is TGTGCCAGCAGTGAATTAAGCGGGAGTCACGAGCAGTACTTC. Protein product: CASSELSGSHEQYF.

Note on this clonotype: Here the CDR3 omits its conserved ending phenylalanine or tryptophan, so a read error is the likely source. The V and J genes are TRBV6-5 and TRBJ2-2; unclear D gene. Per the germline V gene, CDR1 is MNHEY and CDR2 is SVGAGI. The CDR3 length is 14 residues. The CDR3 sequence: CTSSYWASTGELFS. DNA for the CDR3: TGTACCAGCAGTTACTGGGCATCCACCGGGGAGCTGTTTTCT.

The J gene is TRBJ1-1, the V gene TRBV7-3; D call uncertain. The CDR3 has 13 amino acids. The germline V and J ends were trimmed by 2 bases and 1 base, with 5 bases remaining between them. CDR1 is SGHTA, CDR2 FQGTGA, per germline. The DNA of the CDR3 is TGTGCCAGCAGCTTACAACCGAACACTGAAGCTTTCTTT. Translated: CASSLQPNTEAFF.

On this clonotype: A much larger clonotype is one base distant, so this may be a read error. The chain carries TRBV6-6 and TRBJ1-1, with TRBD1 identical over 7 bases. The CDR3 covers 13 residues. From germline, CDR1 is MNHNY and CDR2 SVGAGI (reference sequence). The CDR3 region is CASGGEGGTEASF. DNA for the CDR3: TGTGCCAGCGGAGGGGAAGGGGGCACTGAAGCTTCCTTT.

There are many counts of this clonotype. The chain combines TRBV9 with TRBJ2-2, with 7 bases identical to TRBD1. The CDR3 contains 15 residues. V lost 0 bases, J lost 6 bases, and 5 bases stayed unmatched. Germline CDR1 is SGDLS and CDR2 is YYNGEE. The CDR3 DNA follows: TGTGCCAGCAGCGTAGGACAGGGTGTTGCCGGGGAGCTGTTTTTT. This sequence encodes CASSVGQGVAGELFF.

The chain has TRBV3-1 and TRBJ1-4; D may be TRBD1 (6 bases). This CDR3 is 15 amino acids long. Germline CDR1 reads LGHDT; CDR2 reads YNNKEL (reference sequence). V lost 4 bases, J lost 3 bases, and 12 bases lay in between. CDR3: CASSPQGKSNEKLFF. CDR3 nucleotides: TGTGCCAGCAGCCCCCAGGGGAAATCTAATGAAAAACTGTTTTTT.

This clonotype appeared many times. The CDR3 loop is CASSLASPRWDTQYF. DNA of the CDR3: TGCGCCAGCAGCTTGGCCAGCCCAAGGTGGGATACGCAGTATTTT. V and J are TRBV5-1 and TRBJ2-3; no clear D. Germline V gene lookup returns CDR1 SGHRS and CDR2 YFSETQ. The CDR3 consists of 15 residues. V shed 0 bases and J shed 6 bases, with 14 bases lying between them.

In this sample, this clonotype turned up many times. CDR3 amino acids: CSVEDQGRGSTEAFF. DNA of the CDR3: TGCAGCGTTGAGGATCAAGGGCGGGGGTCCACTGAAGCTTTCTTT. The chain has TRBV29-1 and TRBJ1-1, with D possibly being TRBD1 (5 bases). Germline CDR1 is SQVTM and CDR2 is ANQGSEA. Trimming took off 3 bases at V and 4 bases at J, with 18 bases between the two ends. CDR3 length: 15 residues. Drawing the rest from reference TRBV29-1 and TRBJ1-1, the complete variable domain is SAVISQKPSRDICQRGTSLTIQCQVDSQVTMMFWYRQQPGQSLTLIATANQGSEATYESGFVIDKFPISRPNLTFSTLTVSNMSPEDSSIYLCSVEDQGRGSTEAFFGQGTRLTVV.

V usage is TRBV18 and J usage is TRBJ1-1; D is unclear. Germline V gene lookup returns CDR1 KGHSH and CDR2 LQKENI. This CDR3 comprises 13 residues. V was pared by 3 bases and J by 1 base, with 6 bases between. The CDR3 here is CASSPQKNTEAFF. CDR3 nucleotides: TGTGCCAGCTCACCCCAGAAGAACACTGAAGCTTTCTTT.

V usage is TRBV9 and J usage is TRBJ2-4; 9 bases agree with TRBD2. The CDR3 contains 17 residues. CDR1 and CDR2 (germline): SGDLS, YYNGEE. The V and J ends lost 3 bases and 0 bases, in that order; junction bases with no gene match: 7. The DNA of the CDR3 is TGTGCCAGCAGCGCCCTTGGTAGCGGGGGAGCCAAAAACATTCAGTACTTC. It translates to CASSALGSGGAKNIQYF.

This clonotype was observed a few times. The J gene is TRBJ1-5, the V gene TRBV4-1; possibly TRBD1 for D (6 bases). The CDR3 has 15 residues. Between the trimmed V and J ends, which lost 0 bases and 2 bases, there was a span of 8 bases. From germline, CDR1 is MGHRA and CDR2 YSYEKL. The CDR3 is CASSQDRGRNQPQHF. For the CDR3, the DNA is TGCGCCAGCAGCCAAGATCGGGGGCGCAATCAGCCCCAGCATTTT.

V usage is TRBV5-1 and J usage is TRBJ2-2; the D gene is possibly TRBD1 (6 bases). CDR3 length: 14 residues. Trimming stripped 6 bases from V and 2 bases from J, with 11 bases between. Germline values: CDR1 SGHRS, CDR2 YFSETQ. The CDR3 bases are TGCGCCAGCAACCCCAGGGGAAACACCGGGGAGCTGTTTTTT. Its translation: CASNPRGNTGELFF.

The V gene is TRBV7-9, the J gene TRBJ2-3, with no clear D. Trimming took off 7 bases at V and 2 bases at J, with 16 bases between the two ends. Looked up from germline, CDR1 is SEHNR and CDR2 is FQNEAQ (reference sequence). The CDR3 has 15 amino acids. The CDR3 region is CASTPRAANTDTQYF. For the CDR3, the DNA is TGTGCCAGCACCCCAAGGGCCGCCAACACAGATACGCAGTATTTT.

This clonotype has just a few counts. This chain uses TRBV7-3 with TRBJ2-7; TRBD2 agrees at 7 bases. The junction had 10 bases not matched to a gene; V was cut back by 5 bases and J by 6 bases. Germline lookup yields CDR1 SGHTA and CDR2 FQGTGA. The CDR3 is 14 amino acids. The CDR3 DNA is TGTGCCAGCAGCCCGACTAGCTCTTCCCTCGAGCAGTACTTC. Translated, it gives CASSPTSSSLEQYF.

The chain uses TRBV6-1 and TRBJ2-3; D is possibly TRBD2 (5 bases). Germline CDR1 and CDR2: MNHNS and SASEGT. The germline V and J ends were trimmed by 3 bases and 2 bases, with 9 bases remaining between them. CDR3 length: 14 amino acids. This CDR3 is CASSDRGFTDTQYF. The CDR3 nucleotides read TGTGCCAGCAGTGACCGGGGTTTCACAGATACGCAGTATTTT.

This clonotype has just a few counts. The J gene is TRBJ2-1, the V gene TRBV6-1; D unresolved. The germline V gene has CDR1 MNHNS and CDR2 SASEGT. Trimming removed 7 bases at V and 5 bases at J, with 15 bases between. The CDR3 is made up of 14 amino acids. CDR3 coding DNA: TGTGCCAGCAATCACTATACTAAAAACAATGAGCAGTTCTTC. This gives the protein CASNHYTKNNEQFF.

This clonotype was seen ten or more times. The CDR3 DNA is TGCGCCAGCAGCTTTGTAGGACAACTCCAAGAGACCCAGTACTTC. It encodes CASSFVGQLQETQYF. The chain employs TRBV5-1 and TRBJ2-5, with D possibly TRBD1 on 5 matching bases. The CDR3 runs 15 residues. Trimming cost V 2 bases and J 1 base, with 12 bases left between them. The germline CDR1 and CDR2 sequences are SGHRS and YFSETQ.

About this clonotype itself: This may be a read error: a much more frequent sequence differs by one nucleotide. This chain uses TRBV9 with TRBJ2-3; no clear D. Germline CDR1 reads SGDLS; CDR2 reads YYNGEE. Trimming cost V 2 bases and J 1 base, with 11 bases left between them. This CDR3 spans 15 amino acids. The chain's CDR3 is CASSVTRMGTDTQYF. For the CDR3, the DNA is TGTGCCAGCAGCGTGACTCGCATGGGCACAGATACGCAGTATTTT.

This clonotype was found a few times. The rearrangement joins TRBV28 to TRBJ2-7; 7 bases match TRBD2. CDR3 size: 16 residues. Trimming at V came to 5 bases and at J to 1 base, leaving 11 bases not matched to a gene. Germline V gives CDR1 MDHEN, CDR2 SYDVKM. The DNA for the CDR3 is TGTGCCAGCAGTCCCTGGGGGGGAGTCGAATCCTACGAGCAGTACTTC. Translation: CASSPWGGVESYEQYF.

In regard to this clonotype: One junction end does not reproduce the germline sequence, and a read error may be involved. V is TRBV30 and J is TRBJ1-1; D is possibly TRBD1 (5 bases). The CDR3 is 14 amino acids. Germline values: CDR1 GTSNPN, CDR2 SVGIG (reference sequence). Here the CDR3 DNA reads TGTGCCTGGAGTGTAAGGGGTCTGAAGACTGAAGCTTTCTTT. It specifies CAWSVRGLKTEAFF.

This chain's CDR3 is CASSRGAGVTGAQYF. The CDR3 nucleotides read TGTGCCAGCAGTCGCGGGGCGGGGGTCACCGGGGCCCAGTACTTC. The chain has TRBV6-5 and TRBJ2-5; 7 bases are shared with TRBD2. Germline V gene sequence: CDR1 MNHEY, CDR2 SVGAGI. Unmatched junction bases numbered 15, after V lost 5 bases and J lost 9 bases. This CDR3 is 15 amino acids long.

This sequence joins TRBV5-1 and TRBJ1-1, with 8 bases identical to TRBD1. This CDR3 is built from 13 residues. Germline lookup yields CDR1 SGHRS and CDR2 YFSETQ. Trimming removed 4 bases from V and 6 bases from J; junction bases left unmatched: 5. CDR3 residues: CASSPQGAAEAFF. CDR3 DNA sequence: TGCGCCAGCAGCCCGCAGGGGGCCGCTGAAGCTTTCTTT. Drawing the rest from reference TRBV5-1 and TRBJ1-1, the complete variable domain is KAGVTQTPRYLIKTRGQQVTLSCSPISGHRSVSWYQQTPGQGLQFLFEYFSETQRNKGNFPGRFSGRQFSNSRSEMNVSTLELGDSALYLCASSPQGAAEAFFGQGTRLTVV.

The chain uses TRBV6-6 and TRBJ1-6; D call uncertain. CDR3 size: 14 residues. Trimming cost V 7 bases and J 9 bases, with 16 bases left between them. Germline V gene data show CDR1 as MNHNY and CDR2 as SVGAGI (reference sequence). Written as DNA, the CDR3 is TGTGCCAGCACCCCCTTCCCGGGGAGTTCACCCCTCCACTTT. Protein sequence: CASTPFPGSSPLHF.